This TCR beta chain was sequenced for a study of cytomegalovirus exposure and HLA in healthy donors. Across the whole study: As an earlier analysis found, around 170 million T cells yielded over 95 million unique TCR beta sequences. Findings of the study overall: Analysis was carried out at a later point, and it linked a missense DCLRE1C variant to TCR beta V- and J-gene trimming. HLA alleles showed associations with about 15,000 TCR beta sequences in a later analysis, at a 0.05 false discovery rate. The authors confirmed in vitro that a few CMV-associated chains were specific for CMV antigens.

Trimming at V came to 0 bases and at J to 3 bases, leaving 8 bases not matched to a gene. The CDR3 loop spans 16 amino acids. Germline lookup yields CDR1 SGDLS and CDR2 YYNGEE. On this clone: Antigen unknown.

PCR primers comprised 60 Vbeta and 13 Jbeta primers. Sequencing was performed with immunoSEQ multiplex PCR; in TCRdb, only in-frame clones are kept and a portion is missing. The sample lists over 200,000 clones; 85% to 90% were seen once. V gene TRBV9 combines with J gene TRBJ2-5; TRBD1 agrees at 7 bases. The receptor was derived from a woman between 18 and 30 years old in good health and CMV-seronegative. The sequencing input was PBMCs. This CDR3 is CASSVAYGTAKETQYF. The DNA of the CDR3 is TGTGCCAGCAGCGTAGCTTATGGGACAGCTAAAGAGACCCAGTACTTC.